The next 26 T cell receptor beta chains were all read from a single sample in a study of shared clonotypes between healthy human individuals. Produced via immunoSEQ multiplex PCR; TCRdb's table is partial and in-frame only. The sample lists 950,000 to 1,300,000 clones, 60% to 80% seen once, with about 1.5% in the top ten. Sequencing input: memory CD4+ T cells sorted from blood. Subset of the sample: CD45RA-negative fraction. The receptors come from a young man in good health.

This clone was seen a few times. This chain uses TRBV29-1 with TRBJ2-7; 9 nucleotides align to TRBD1. Trimming removed 8 bases from V and 5 bases from J; junction bases left unmatched: 10. The length of the CDR3 is 13 residues. The germline V gene encodes CDR1 SQVTM and CDR2 ANQGSEA. CDR3 loop: CSFRQGGVDEQYF. CDR3 coding DNA: TGCAGCTTCCGACAGGGGGGAGTAGACGAGCAGTACTTC.

The chain carries TRBV10-2 and TRBJ1-1, with TRBD1 matching over 7 bases. V dropped 6 bases and J dropped 7; count of bases not matched to a gene: 8. The CDR3 totals 13 residues. Germline V CDR1 and CDR2: WSHSY, SAAADI. CDR3 region: CASRDRVTNEAFF. The CDR3 bases are TGCGCCAGCAGAGACAGGGTTACTAATGAAGCTTTCTTT.

As regards this clone: The sample carries other DNA sequences with the same CDR3. The chain is built from TRBV18 and TRBJ2-3, with 8 bases lining up with TRBD2. V shed 6 bases and J 1 base; nucleotides not matched to a gene: 3. The CDR3 contains 14 residues. Germline V gene data show CDR1 as KGHSH and CDR2 as LQKENI. The CDR3 region is CASSPTSGTDTQYF. CDR3 sequence (DNA): TGTGCCAGCTCCCCGACTAGCGGCACAGATACGCAGTATTTT.

In this sample, this clone turned up once. The chain combines TRBV19 with TRBJ1-1, with D hard to call. Germline values: CDR1 LNHDA, CDR2 SQIVND (reference sequence). This CDR3 has 11 amino acids. With 6 bases removed from V and 6 bases from J, the gap between germline ends came to 8 bases. CDR3 DNA: TGTGCCAGTAGCACCCGGGCTGAAGCTTTCTTT. Translating gives CASSTRAEAFF.

This chain connects TRBV30 to TRBJ2-3; possible D gene TRBD2, 7 bases. Trimming removed 2 bases at V and 9 bases at J, with 12 bases between. Germline CDR1 and CDR2: GTSNPN and SVGIG (reference sequence). The length of the CDR3 is 12 residues. As DNA, the CDR3 is TGTGCCTGGAGTCCGGGGGGACAAACGCAGTATTTT. Amino acid sequence: CAWSPGGQTQYF. Full variable domain (outside the CDR3, taken from reference TRBV30 and TRBJ2-3): SQTIHQWPATLVQPVGSPLSLECTVEGTSNPNLYWYRQAAGRGLQLLFYSVGIGQISSEVPQNLSASRPQDRQFILSSKKLLLSDSGFYLCAWSPGGQTQYFGPGTRLTVL.

The chain employs TRBV7-9 and TRBJ2-3; 8 bases are a match to TRBD2. The CDR3 sequence is 17 residues long. Germline CDR1 and CDR2: SEHNR and FQNEAQ (reference sequence). The J segment lost 7 bases and the V segment lost 5 bases, leaving 17 bases of the junction unmatched. The CDR3 protein is CASSPGSSSGRLNTQYF. The CDR3 DNA reads TGTGCCAGCAGCCCAGGATCTTCTAGCGGGCGTCTGAATACGCAGTATTTT.

The chain carries TRBV25-1 and TRBJ1-5, with TRBD1 as a possible D gene (5 bases). The CDR3 consists of 13 residues. Germline V CDR1 and CDR2: MGHDK, SYGVNS. The V gene lost 6 bases and the J gene lost 6 bases, with 12 bases spanning the gap. The CDR3 nucleotides are TGTGCCAGCAGCTTCCGGGACTCTCAGCCCCAGCATTTT. Translation: CASSFRDSQPQHF. Based on the CDR3 plus reference TRBV25-1 and TRBJ1-5, the full variable domain is EADIYQTPRYLVIGTGKKITLECSQTMGHDKMYWYQQDPGMELHLIHYSYGVNSTEKGDLSSESTVSRIRTEHFPLTLESARPSHTSQYLCASSFRDSQPQHFGDGTRLSIL.

The chain uses TRBV2 and TRBJ2-3; the D gene could be TRBD1 or TRBD2 (6 bases each). The germline V gene encodes CDR1 SNHLY and CDR2 FYNNEI. V lost 6 bases, J lost 3 bases, and 16 bases lay in between. The CDR3 totals 15 residues. CDR3 sequence reads: CASRPTRGLTDTQYF. In DNA form, the CDR3 reads TGTGCCAGCAGACCGACTAGGGGGTTGACAGATACGCAGTATTTT.

The chain combines TRBV14 with TRBJ2-5; D possibly uses TRBD1 or TRBD2 (6 bases each). Germline V gene lookup returns CDR1 SGHDN and CDR2 FVKESK. The CDR3 covers 16 residues. V was trimmed by 1 base and J by 5 bases, leaving 17 bases between them. The CDR3 nucleotides read TGTGCCAGCAGCCAAGGGGGGGCAACCCGAGGGGAGACCCAGTACTTC. Its protein product is CASSQGGATRGETQYF.

Worth noting for this clone: Additional DNA sequences in this sample encode the identical CDR3. The rearrangement links TRBV2 to TRBJ1-5; D call uncertain. V was cut by 5 bases and J by 0 bases, with 5 bases left in between. The germline V gene encodes CDR1 SNHLY and CDR2 FYNNEI. The CDR3 is made up of 13 amino acids. This chain's CDR3 is CASSQGSNQPQHF. CDR3 bases: TGTGCCAGCAGTCAAGGTAGCAATCAGCCCCAGCATTTT.

V usage is TRBV7-9 and J usage is TRBJ2-3; 11 bases align to TRBD1. This CDR3 contains 15 residues. Per germline, CDR1 SEHNR and CDR2 FQNEAQ (reference sequence). Losses at the gene ends were 3 bases for V and 5 bases for J; bases not matched to a gene: 4. The DNA of the CDR3 is TGTGCCAGCAGCTTTTGGACAGGGGGCATAGATACGCAGTATTTT. This sequence encodes CASSFWTGGIDTQYF.

This chain connects TRBV27 to TRBJ2-2, with 8 bases aligning to TRBD1. This CDR3 has 15 amino acids. Germline-derived CDR1 and CDR2 are MNHEY and SMNVEV (reference sequence). Trimming at V came to 4 bases and at J to 4 bases, leaving 5 bases not matched to a gene. DNA of the CDR3: TGTGCCAGCAGTTCTCGGACAGGGCGCACCGGGGAGCTGTTTTTT. The encoded protein is CASSSRTGRTGELFF.

The gene calls are TRBV5-4 and TRBJ2-2, with 11 bases identical to TRBD2. This CDR3 region has 16 residues. In germline, CDR1 is SGHNT, CDR2 YYREEE (reference sequence). Trimming took 5 bases from V and 7 from J; bases not matched to a gene: 10. CDR3 bases: TGTGCCAGCAGTTCCGGGACTAGCGGAGCCCTCGGGGAGCTGTTTTTT. It is translated as CASSSGTSGALGELFF.

V gene TRBV19 combines with J gene TRBJ2-6; 12 bases are shared with TRBD1. This CDR3 is built from 17 residues. Germline V gives CDR1 LNHDA, CDR2 SQIVND (reference sequence). The trim removed 5 bases at V and 2 bases at J, leaving 4 bases unmatched. CDR3 nucleotides: TGTGCCAGTAGTCCCGGGACAGGGGGCGCTGGGGCCAACGTCCTGACTTTC. Translated: CASSPGTGGAGANVLTF.

The chain recombines TRBV5-1 with TRBJ2-7, with D perhaps given as TRBD1 or TRBD2 (5 bases each). This CDR3 is built from 14 residues. With 2 bases removed from V and 3 bases from J, the gap between germline ends came to 12 bases. CDR1 is SGHRS, CDR2 YFSETQ, per germline. In nucleotides, the CDR3 is TGCGCCAGCAGCTTCGGGGACGGCTTCTACGAGCAGTACTTC. The encoded protein is CASSFGDGFYEQYF.

This sequence joins TRBV7-9 and TRBJ2-1, with D unresolved. V was cut by 0 bases and J by 9 bases, with 15 bases left in between. Germline-derived CDR1 and CDR2 are SEHNR and FQNEAQ (reference sequence). CDR3 length: 15 residues. CDR3 sequence: CASSLAVQTSGEQFF. The CDR3 DNA sequence: TGTGCCAGCAGCTTAGCGGTTCAAACGTCGGGTGAGCAGTTCTTC.

The chain couples TRBV10-3 to TRBJ2-3; D not resolved. Germline lookup yields CDR1 ENHRY and CDR2 SYGVKD. The CDR3 spans 15 residues. V lost 3 bases to trimming and J lost 1 base, with 11 bases between them. CDR3 DNA: TGTGCCATCAGTGATTTTTTTGAGCGCACAGATACGCAGTATTTT. It yields the protein CAISDFFERTDTQYF.

The chain uses TRBV5-5 and TRBJ1-5, with D tentatively TRBD1 (5 bases). The CDR3 has 15 amino acids. The ends were cut back, 0 bases at V and 7 bases at J, with 14 bases in the middle. CDR1 SGHKS and CDR2 YYEKEE come from the germline V gene (reference sequence). The CDR3 coding sequence is TGTGCCAGCAGCTTGGCCGAGGGGCCGAGACAGCCCCAGCATTTT. Translating gives CASSLAEGPRQPQHF.

This rearrangement joins TRBV5-8 to TRBJ1-3; 7 positions agree with TRBD1. Germline V CDR1 and CDR2: SGHTS, YDEGEE. V trimming: 1 base; J trimming: 0 bases; junction bases outside the gene matches: 7. This CDR3 has 17 residues. The CDR3 region has the DNA TGTGCCAGCAGCTTGACAGGGGTCGAGAGCTCTGGAAACACCATATATTTT. Its protein is CASSLTGVESSGNTIYF.

The V and J genes are TRBV27 and TRBJ1-4; D is ambiguous. Germline V gene sequence: CDR1 MNHEY, CDR2 SMNVEV (reference sequence). Trimming pared 8 bases from V and 0 bases from J, leaving 13 bases between. The CDR3 sequence is 15 residues long. CDR3 bases: TGTGCCAGCCGGGCGTACAGCGCAACTAATGAAAAACTGTTTTTT. Translation gives CASRAYSATNEKLFF.

This chain connects TRBV30 to TRBJ2-3; no reliable D call. The CDR3 covers 12 residues. With 2 bases removed from V and 5 bases from J, the gap between germline ends came to 8 bases. Germline values: CDR1 GTSNPN, CDR2 SVGIG (reference sequence). In nucleotides, the CDR3 is TGTGCCTGGAGTCGGGTGGGAGATACGCAGTATTTT. Residues: CAWSRVGDTQYF. Full variable domain (rest looked up from reference TRBV30 and TRBJ2-3): SQTIHQWPATLVQPVGSPLSLECTVEGTSNPNLYWYRQAAGRGLQLLFYSVGIGQISSEVPQNLSASRPQDRQFILSSKKLLLSDSGFYLCAWSRVGDTQYFGPGTRLTVL.

The J gene is TRBJ1-2, the V gene TRBV2; no clear D gene. The V gene lost 5 bases and the J gene lost 4 bases, with 8 bases spanning the gap. The CDR3 runs 12 residues. Per germline, CDR1 SNHLY and CDR2 FYNNEI. CDR3 in DNA: TGTGCCAGCAGTATCGACTTCTATGGCTACACCTTC. Its translation: CASSIDFYGYTF.

The chain links TRBV23-1 to TRBJ1-2, with a weak D call TRBD1 (6 bases). TRBV23-1 is an open reading frame whose function is uncertain. CDR3 size: 12 residues. V lost 4 bases to trimming and J lost 8 bases, with 11 bases between them. CDR3 in DNA: TGCGCCAGCAGTCGAGGGGGACCAGGCTACACCTTC. Its translation: CASSRGGPGYTF.

The gene calls are TRBV7-2 and TRBJ2-7; D call uncertain. V lost 5 bases to trimming and J lost 0 bases, with 11 bases between them. Germline V gene lookup returns CDR1 SGHTA and CDR2 FQGNSA. The CDR3 covers 14 residues. The CDR3 reads CASSLTYSSYEQYF. In DNA, the CDR3 is TGTGCCAGCAGCCTTACTTACAGCTCCTACGAGCAGTACTTC.

The gene calls are TRBV7-2 and TRBJ2-7, with 7 bases identical to TRBD2. Per the germline V gene, CDR1 is SGHTA and CDR2 is FQGNSA. The CDR3 consists of 14 residues. The V segment lost 3 bases and the J segment 3 bases; nucleotides outside the gene matches: 5. The CDR3 DNA is TGTGCCAGCAGCTTTCAGGGAGGGAACTACGAGCAGTACTTC. Its protein product is CASSFQGGNYEQYF. Using reference TRBV7-2 and TRBJ2-7 for the parts outside the CDR3, the full variable domain is GAGVSQSPSNKVTEKGKDVELRCDPISGHTALYWYRQSLGQGLEFLIYFQGNSAPDKSGLPSDRFSAERTGGSVSTLTIQRTQQEDSAVYLCASSFQGGNYEQYFGPGTRLTVT.

The table lists this clone with a few counts. The chain combines TRBV10-2 with TRBJ2-3; 7 bases match TRBD2. CDR3 length: 16 amino acids. After removal of 6 bases from V and 0 bases from J, the junction contained 9 bases not matched to a gene. Germline assignment: CDR1 WSHSY and CDR2 SAAADI. CDR3 amino acids: CASRGGSFLSTDTQYF. DNA of the CDR3: TGCGCCAGCAGGGGCGGGAGTTTTTTGAGCACAGATACGCAGTATTTT.